One sample yielded the 5 T cell receptor beta chains listed below, sequenced in a study of blood T cell repertoires in COVID-19. The repertoire was sequenced with immunoSEQ multiplex PCR; TCRdb's copy has only in-frame clones and lacks some. The repertoire holds roughly 120,000 clones, with about 80% as singletons. Sequenced input: peripheral blood. Receptors originate from a woman aged 60-75 years with acute or convalescent COVID-19.

This chain joins TRBV27 and TRBJ1-4; 8 bases are a match to TRBD1. There are 14 residues in the CDR3. Germline V CDR1 and CDR2: MNHEY, SMNVEV (reference sequence). V lost 7 bases, J lost 2 bases, and 3 bases stayed unmatched. CDR3 nucleotide sequence: TGTGCCAGCAATCACAGGGGGACTAATGAAAAACTGTTTTTT. This translates into CASNHRGTNEKLFF.

CDR3 nucleotide sequence: TGTGCCAGCAGCTCCTTCGACAGCCAAGAGACCCAGTACTTC. Encoded protein: CASSSFDSQETQYF. The chain carries TRBV14 and TRBJ2-5, with a possible D match to TRBD1 (5 bases). Germline V CDR1 and CDR2: SGHDN, FVKESK. The V gene lost 5 bases and the J gene lost 1 base, with 11 bases spanning the gap. The CDR3 extends over 14 amino acids.

The DNA for the CDR3 is TGCGCCAGCAGCTCGGGACTACCAGGCACAGATACGCAGTATTTT. This sequence encodes CASSSGLPGTDTQYF. V gene TRBV5-1 combines with J gene TRBJ2-3, with 7 bases matching TRBD2. V trimming: 3 bases; J trimming: 1 base; junction bases outside the gene matches: 5. From germline, CDR1 is SGHRS and CDR2 YFSETQ. CDR3 length: 15 amino acids. The variable domain in full, with the rest retrieved from reference TRBV5-1 and TRBJ2-3, is KAGVTQTPRYLIKTRGQQVTLSCSPISGHRSVSWYQQTPGQGLQFLFEYFSETQRNKGNFPGRFSGRQFSNSRSEMNVSTLELGDSALYLCASSSGLPGTDTQYFGPGTRLTVL.

The chain carries TRBV6-2 or TRBV6-3 and TRBJ2-2; 12 bases match TRBD2. With 2 bases clipped from V and 3 bases from J, the junction kept 4 bases outside the gene matches. In germline, CDR1 is MNHEY, CDR2 SVGEGT. The CDR3 spans 17 residues. The CDR3 region has the DNA TGTGCCAGCAGTTACCTAGCGGGGGGGCGCGACACCGGGGAGCTGTTTTTT. Protein sequence: CASSYLAGGRDTGELFF.

V gene TRBV6-5 combines with J gene TRBJ1-1; 11 positions agree with TRBD1. CDR1 and CDR2 (germline): MNHEY, SVGAGI. There are 15 residues in the CDR3. With 7 bases clipped from V and 9 bases from J, the junction kept 13 bases outside the gene matches. The CDR3 DNA is TGTGCCAGCAAAGTCCCCGGGACAGGGGGGGTTCAAGCTTTCTTT. Protein sequence: CASKVPGTGGVQAFF.